This T cell receptor beta chain was profiled in a study of cytomegalovirus exposure and HLA in healthy donors. The germline gives CDR1 SGHVS, CDR2 FQNEAQ. The ends were cut back, 5 bases at V and 5 bases at J, with 6 bases in the middle. The CDR3 contains 12 residues. General study points: Among TCR beta chains of equal frequency, HLA-associated ones were more clonally expanded in a later analysis. Association with HLA alleles at 0.05 false discovery rate was found for around 15,000 TCR beta sequences in a later analysis. In an earlier analysis, in approximately 570 donors, most V segments appeared productive either ~87% or ~30% of the time.

Turning to this clone: Its antigen is unknown.

PCR primers comprised 60 Vbeta and 13 Jbeta primers. Assay: immunoSEQ multiplex PCR; the TCRdb copy retains only in-frame clones and omits some. The repertoire holds over 110,000 clones, with 75% to 80% as singletons. The V and J genes are TRBV7-8 and TRBJ2-2; D unresolved. Sequencing input: PBMCs. The TCR originated in a woman between 40 and 55 years old in good health and CMV-seropositive. As DNA, the CDR3 is TGTGCCAGCAGCATCCTAACCGGGGAGCTGTTTTTT. As protein: CASSILTGELFF.